These 30 T cell receptor beta chains were sequenced from one sample in a study of cytomegalovirus exposure and HLA in healthy donors. Primers: 60 Vbeta forward and 13 Jbeta reverse. Clones were read by immunoSEQ multiplex PCR, and TCRdb kept only the in-frame ones, dropping some. Here the sample spans around 130,000 clones, around 80% being singletons. What was sequenced was PBMCs. The receptors were gathered from a woman between 40 and 55 years old in good health and CMV-seronegative.

The V call is TRBV7-9, the J call TRBJ2-3, with TRBD2 matching over 10 bases. After removal of 5 bases from V and 4 bases from J, the junction contained 6 bases not matched to a gene. The CDR3 contains 15 residues. Germline-derived CDR1 and CDR2 are SEHNR and FQNEAQ (reference sequence). CDR3 sequence (DNA): TGTGCCAGCAGCCAACTAGCGGGGTCGGCAGATACGCAGTATTTT. This sequence encodes CASSQLAGSADTQYF.

The rearrangement uses TRBV7-9 and TRBJ2-2; TRBD2 aligns across 7 bases. The CDR3 extends over 14 amino acids. Germline loops: CDR1 SEHNR, CDR2 FQNEAQ (reference sequence). V dropped 0 bases and J dropped 16; count of bases not matched to a gene: 11. The chain's CDR3 is CASSLAGGGTKPFF. CDR3 coding DNA: TGTGCCAGCAGCTTAGCCGGGGGAGGGACGAAGCCGTTTTTT.

The rearrangement links TRBV5-1 to TRBJ2-2, with 9 bases matching TRBD1. Germline assignment: CDR1 SGHRS and CDR2 YFSETQ. This CDR3 region has 17 residues. Trimming cost V 4 bases and J 1 base; bases outside gene matches: 8. The CDR3: CASSKEGQGVNTGELFF. CDR3 coding DNA: TGCGCCAGCAGCAAGGAGGGACAGGGTGTGAACACCGGGGAGCTGTTTTTT.

The V call is TRBV6-6, the J call TRBJ2-5; TRBD1 matches at 9 bases. This CDR3 comprises 14 residues. The V and J ends lost 5 bases and 4 bases, in that order; junction bases with no gene match: 5. Germline values: CDR1 MNHNY, CDR2 SVGAGI (reference sequence). This CDR3 is CASSLDRGVETQYF. CDR3 coding DNA: TGTGCCAGCAGTCTCGACAGGGGGGTAGAGACCCAGTACTTC.

This rearrangement joins TRBV6-5 to TRBJ2-1; D might be TRBD2 (6 bases). V was trimmed by 5 bases and J by 9 bases, leaving 17 bases between them. The CDR3 loop spans 14 amino acids. Germline V gives CDR1 MNHEY, CDR2 SVGAGI. For the CDR3, the DNA is TGTGCCAGCAGTGTCTCGTGGGTGGAGGGTGAGCAGTTCTTC. Protein: CASSVSWVEGEQFF.

The chain carries TRBV28 and TRBJ2-5; D perhaps matches TRBD2 (5 bases). The CDR3 contains 15 residues. Germline CDR1 reads MDHEN; CDR2 reads SYDVKM. V was pared by 5 bases and J by 1 base, with 14 bases between. Here the CDR3 reads CASSLFGVTQETQYF. In DNA, the CDR3 is TGTGCCAGCAGTCTATTCGGGGTAACCCAAGAGACCCAGTACTTC.

The rearrangement joins TRBV6-1 to TRBJ1-4; TRBD1 matches at 10 bases. Germline loops: CDR1 MNHNS, CDR2 SASEGT. The CDR3 consists of 15 residues. The trim removed 4 bases at V and 7 bases at J, leaving 6 bases unmatched. In DNA form, the CDR3 reads TGTGCCAGCAGTGGGGACAGGGGACAGGTTGAAAAACTGTTTTTT. Amino acid sequence: CASSGDRGQVEKLFF.

The V call is TRBV28, the J call TRBJ1-1; tentatively, D is TRBD1 (6 bases). V was shortened by 6 bases and J by 0 bases, with 14 bases between the two germline ends. The length of the CDR3 is 15 residues. Germline loops: CDR1 MDHEN, CDR2 SYDVKM. In DNA form, the CDR3 reads TGTGCCAGCAGCCTCAGGGGTACGTTGAACACTGAAGCTTTCTTT. Amino acids: CASSLRGTLNTEAFF.

The chain carries TRBV27 and TRBJ2-5; 10 positions agree with TRBD2. This CDR3 has 15 residues. Trimming at V came to 7 bases and at J to 11 bases, leaving 16 bases not matched to a gene. Germline CDR1 is MNHEY and CDR2 is SMNVEV (reference sequence). The CDR3 here is CASKAAGGRLGEQYF. Here the CDR3 DNA reads TGTGCCAGCAAGGCAGCGGGAGGGCGGCTTGGGGAGCAGTACTTC.

This clone was seen at least ten times. The chain has TRBV6-1 and TRBJ1-1, with a weak D call TRBD1 (6 bases). Germline CDR1 is MNHNS and CDR2 is SASEGT. V lost 4 bases and J lost 1, with 10 bases in between. There are 14 residues in the CDR3. CDR3 loop: CASSGTVENTEAFF. The DNA of the CDR3 is TGTGCCAGCAGTGGGACAGTGGAGAACACTGAAGCTTTCTTT.

The chain links TRBV27 to TRBJ1-1, with D unclear. This CDR3 is 13 amino acids long. The ends were cut back, 5 bases at V and 3 bases at J, with 10 bases in the middle. The germline gives CDR1 MNHEY, CDR2 SMNVEV (reference sequence). The CDR3 bases are TGTGCCAGCAGTAGAGGGCCCGACACTGAAGCTTTCTTT. The encoded protein is CASSRGPDTEAFF.

The V and J genes are TRBV5-1 and TRBJ2-3; D unclear. Germline values: CDR1 SGHRS, CDR2 YFSETQ. Trimming cost V 5 bases and J 0 bases, with 10 bases left between them. The CDR3 spans 14 residues. CDR3 sequence: CASRLSSSTDTQYF. CDR3 coding DNA: TGCGCCAGCAGATTATCGAGTAGCACAGATACGCAGTATTTT.

The rearrangement links TRBV2 to TRBJ1-1, with 7 bases identical to TRBD1. Per the germline V gene, CDR1 is SNHLY and CDR2 is FYNNEI. With V trimmed by 6 bases and J by 5 bases, 6 bases remained unmatched. The CDR3 contains 13 residues. The CDR3 nucleotides are TGTGCCAGCAGCTCGCAGGGGGAAACTGAAGCTTTCTTT. Translating it yields CASSSQGETEAFF.

J is TRBJ2-2 and V is TRBV18, with unresolved D. Trimming left V 0 bases short and J 4 bases short, with 9 bases between. CDR1 and CDR2 (germline): KGHSH, LQKENI. The CDR3 spans 15 residues. The CDR3 DNA reads as TGTGCCAGCTCACCACCCGGGTCCCCCACCGGGGAGCTGTTTTTT. This encodes CASSPPGSPTGELFF.

V usage is TRBV7-9 and J usage is TRBJ1-4; D is ambiguous. The CDR3 is made up of 14 amino acids. CDR1 is SEHNR, CDR2 FQNEAQ, per germline (reference sequence). V lost 1 base and J 8 bases, leaving 11 bases between the germline ends. This CDR3 is CASSLGGREEKLFF. The CDR3 DNA sequence: TGTGCCAGCAGCTTAGGAGGGCGAGAAGAAAAACTGTTTTTT.

For this clone: This CDR3 fails to terminate in the conserved phenylalanine or tryptophan, so it likely reflects a read error. J is TRBJ1-2 and V is TRBV7-9; the match to TRBD1 covers 7 bases. This CDR3 spans 13 amino acids. CDR1 and CDR2 from the germline V gene are SEHNR and FQNEAQ (reference sequence). The V and J ends lost 5 bases and 5 bases, in that order; junction bases with no gene match: 5. In DNA, the CDR3 is TGTGCCAGCAGCCCAGGACAGGCATATGGCTACACCCTC. Translated, it gives CASSPGQAYGYTL.

This clone was picked up a small number of times. This sample includes further DNA sequences coding for the same CDR3. The gene calls are TRBV29-1 and TRBJ2-2, with 8 bases aligning to TRBD1. The V gene's germline CDR1 is SQVTM and CDR2 ANQGSEA. This CDR3 region has 12 residues. The V gene end was trimmed by 6 bases and the J gene end by 6 bases; junction bases not matched to a gene: 3. DNA for the CDR3: TGCAGCGTGGGGACAGGCCCCGGGGAGCTGTTTTTT. Translating it yields CSVGTGPGELFF.

V usage is TRBV27 and J usage is TRBJ2-3, with D perhaps matching TRBD2 (5 bases). Per germline, CDR1 MNHEY and CDR2 SMNVEV (reference sequence). The CDR3 sequence is 14 residues long. V shed 8 bases and J shed 3 bases, with 15 bases lying between them. The CDR3 DNA reads TGTGCCAGCCGAGGGCTCCTCGGGACAGATACGCAGTATTTT. Protein sequence: CASRGLLGTDTQYF.

This clone was picked up one time. The chain employs TRBV2 and TRBJ2-7, with 9 nucleotides matching TRBD1. Germline CDR1 SNHLY, CDR2 FYNNEI. The ends lost 7 bases at V and 6 bases at J; junction bases unmatched: 7. CDR3 length: 13 residues. CDR3 DNA: TGTGCCAGCACCGGGACAGGGCAGGCCGAGCAGTACTTC. Protein sequence: CASTGTGQAEQYF. Full variable domain (remainder filled in from reference TRBV2 and TRBJ2-7): EPEVTQTPSHQVTQMGQEVILRCVPISNHLYFYWYRQILGQKVEFLVSFYNNEISEKSEIFDDQFSVERPDGSNFTLKIRSTKLEDSAMYFCASTGTGQAEQYFGPGTRLTVT.

This chain joins TRBV28 and TRBJ1-5; TRBD1 might be the D (5 bases). CDR1 is MDHEN and CDR2 is SYDVKM in the germline V gene. Trimming pared 6 bases from V and 6 bases from J, leaving 9 bases between. The CDR3 is 12 residues long. The CDR3 nucleotides read TGTGCCAGCAGCCGGGGGGGTCAGCCCCAGCATTTT. Its translation: CASSRGGQPQHF.

V and J are TRBV6-5 and TRBJ2-5; D is unresolved. Per germline, CDR1 MNHEY and CDR2 SVGAGI. The CDR3 is made up of 14 amino acids. The V end was cut by 7 bases, the J end by 5 bases, with 17 bases between. The CDR3 loop is CASNPGGRRETQYF. CDR3 DNA: TGTGCCAGCAACCCGGGTGGCCGTCGGGAGACCCAGTACTTC.

J is TRBJ2-3 and V is TRBV29-1; tentative D call: TRBD2 (5 bases). CDR3 length: 16 residues. Germline V gene sequence: CDR1 SQVTM, CDR2 ANQGSEA. Trimming left V 5 bases short and J 6 bases short, with 24 bases between. CDR3: CSVPPGSDSSGDTQYF. The CDR3, as DNA: TGCAGCGTTCCCCCGGGTAGCGATTCCTCTGGGGATACGCAGTATTTT.

V is TRBV7-9 and J is TRBJ1-2; D call uncertain. The length of the CDR3 is 13 residues. V was trimmed by 3 bases and J by 6 bases, leaving 11 bases between them. Germline loops: CDR1 SEHNR, CDR2 FQNEAQ (reference sequence). CDR3 sequence reads: CASSFISGHGYTF. The CDR3 coding sequence is TGTGCCAGCAGCTTTATTAGCGGCCATGGCTACACCTTC.

The genes are TRBV6-4 and TRBJ1-6, with D uncertain. V was pared by 5 bases and J by 10 bases, with 12 bases between. This CDR3 has 13 residues. CDR1 is MRHNA and CDR2 is SNTAGT in the germline V gene. This CDR3 is CASSPREGSPLHF. Here the CDR3 DNA reads TGTGCCAGCAGTCCGAGGGAGGGCTCACCCCTCCACTTT.

The chain joins TRBV9 to TRBJ1-2; 7 nucleotides line up with TRBD1. Looked up from germline, CDR1 is SGDLS and CDR2 is YYNGEE. The CDR3 totals 16 residues. V lost 3 bases to trimming and J lost 4 bases; unmatched junction nucleotides: 12. In DNA form, the CDR3 reads TGTGCCAGCAGCGCGCTCCCCGACAGGGTTCTCTATGGCTACACCTTC. Translation gives CASSALPDRVLYGYTF.

CDR3 loop: CASSNYRETQYF. The CDR3 coding sequence is TGTGCCAGCAGTAATTATCGAGAGACCCAGTACTTC. The rearrangement joins TRBV6-1 to TRBJ2-5; D not certain. This CDR3 contains 12 residues. Trimming left V 5 bases short and J 4 bases short, with 8 bases between. CDR1 is MNHNS and CDR2 is SASEGT in the germline V gene.

This clone was found a few times. V and J are TRBV29-1 and TRBJ2-1; 9 nucleotides align to TRBD1. Trimming took 8 bases from V and 9 from J; bases not matched to a gene: 23. CDR1 and CDR2 from the germline V gene are SQVTM and ANQGSEA. This CDR3 contains 17 residues. The CDR3 sequence: CSSPGQGFGTPRGEQFF. Written as DNA, the CDR3 is TGCAGCTCACCGGGACAGGGATTCGGGACGCCACGGGGTGAGCAGTTCTTC.

This clone came up a few times. The J gene is TRBJ1-2, the V gene TRBV2, with 8 bases identical to TRBD1. This CDR3 spans 13 amino acids. The germline V gene has CDR1 SNHLY and CDR2 FYNNEI. The ends lost 6 bases at V and 8 bases at J; junction bases unmatched: 8. CDR3 in amino acids: CASRQDREEGYTF. In nucleotides, the CDR3 is TGTGCCAGCAGACAGGACAGGGAAGAGGGCTACACCTTC.

J is TRBJ2-3 and V is TRBV7-6; D unclear. Per germline, CDR1 SGHVS and CDR2 FNYEAQ. Trimming shortened V by 3 bases and J by 0 bases, and 10 bases separated the two germline ends. The CDR3 sequence is 15 residues long. DNA for the CDR3: TGTGCCAGCAGCTTCGCGGTACCGAGCACAGATACGCAGTATTTT. As protein: CASSFAVPSTDTQYF.

This clone was recorded once. J is TRBJ2-7 and V is TRBV7-9; D possibly corresponds to TRBD2 (5 bases). The ends were cut back, 1 base at V and 3 bases at J, with 13 bases in the middle. Germline-derived CDR1 and CDR2 are SEHNR and FQNEAQ (reference sequence). The CDR3 has 15 amino acids. CDR3 DNA sequence: TGTGCCAGCAGCTTAGACGGGATTGGGAGCTACGAGCAGTACTTC. It translates to CASSLDGIGSYEQYF.